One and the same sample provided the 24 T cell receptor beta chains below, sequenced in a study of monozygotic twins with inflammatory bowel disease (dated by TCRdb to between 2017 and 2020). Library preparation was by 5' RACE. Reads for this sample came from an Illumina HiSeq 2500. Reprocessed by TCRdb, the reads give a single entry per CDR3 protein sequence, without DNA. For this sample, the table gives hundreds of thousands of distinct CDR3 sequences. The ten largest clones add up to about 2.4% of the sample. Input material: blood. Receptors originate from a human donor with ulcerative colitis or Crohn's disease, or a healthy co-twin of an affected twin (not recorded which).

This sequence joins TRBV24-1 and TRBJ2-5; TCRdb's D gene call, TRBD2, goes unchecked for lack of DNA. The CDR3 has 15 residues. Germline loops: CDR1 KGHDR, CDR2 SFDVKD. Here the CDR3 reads CATSGWSGVEETQYF.

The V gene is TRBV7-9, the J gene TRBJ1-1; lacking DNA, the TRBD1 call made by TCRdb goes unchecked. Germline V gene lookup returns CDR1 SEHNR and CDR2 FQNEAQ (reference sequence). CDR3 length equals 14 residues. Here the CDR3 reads CASSSRGDETEAFF.

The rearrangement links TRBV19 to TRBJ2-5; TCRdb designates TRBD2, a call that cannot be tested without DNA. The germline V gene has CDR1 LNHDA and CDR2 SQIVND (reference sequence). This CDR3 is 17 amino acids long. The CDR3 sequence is CASSIRSSGGIKETQYF.

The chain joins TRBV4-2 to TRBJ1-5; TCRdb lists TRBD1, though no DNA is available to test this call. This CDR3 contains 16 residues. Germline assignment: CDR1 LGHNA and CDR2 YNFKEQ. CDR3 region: CASSQDEGVSNQPQHF.

The CDR3 protein is CAGSLAGGFEGNEQFF. V usage is TRBV7-2 and J usage is TRBJ2-1; as DNA is missing, the TRBD2 call by TCRdb cannot be tested. CDR1 is SGHTA and CDR2 is FQGNSA in the germline V gene. The CDR3 loop spans 16 amino acids.

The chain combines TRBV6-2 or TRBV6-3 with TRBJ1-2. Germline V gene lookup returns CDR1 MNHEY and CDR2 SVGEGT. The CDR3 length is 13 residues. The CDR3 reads CASSYGLNYGYTF.

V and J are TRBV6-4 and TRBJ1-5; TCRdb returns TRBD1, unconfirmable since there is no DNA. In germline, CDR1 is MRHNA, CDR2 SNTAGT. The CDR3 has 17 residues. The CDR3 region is CASSARGQGSHNQPQHF.

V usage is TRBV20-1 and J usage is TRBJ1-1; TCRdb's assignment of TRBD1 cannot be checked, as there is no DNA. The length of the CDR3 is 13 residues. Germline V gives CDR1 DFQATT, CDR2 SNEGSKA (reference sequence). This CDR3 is CSAEGDGNTEAFF.

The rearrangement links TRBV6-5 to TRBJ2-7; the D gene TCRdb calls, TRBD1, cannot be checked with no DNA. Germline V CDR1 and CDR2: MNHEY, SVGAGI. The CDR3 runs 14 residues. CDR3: CASSYVGRGGEQYF.

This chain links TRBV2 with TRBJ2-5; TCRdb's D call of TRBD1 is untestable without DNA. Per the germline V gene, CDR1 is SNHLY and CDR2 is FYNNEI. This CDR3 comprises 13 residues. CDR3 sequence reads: CASRANGGETQYF.

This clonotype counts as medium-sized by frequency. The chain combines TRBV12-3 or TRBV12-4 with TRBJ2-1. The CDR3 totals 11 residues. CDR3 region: CASRYSNEQFF.

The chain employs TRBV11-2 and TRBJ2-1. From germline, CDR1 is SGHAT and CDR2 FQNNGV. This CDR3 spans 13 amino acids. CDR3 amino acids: CASSLIHSNEQFF.

The CDR3 sequence is CASSALSIPLGEAFF. The chain is built from TRBV9 and TRBJ1-1. There are 15 residues in the CDR3. CDR1 and CDR2 (germline): SGDLS, YYNGEE. Filled out from reference TRBV9 and TRBJ1-1, the complete variable domain reads DSGVTQTPKHLITATGQRVTLRCSPRSGDLSVYWYQQSLDQGLQFLIQYYNGEERAKGNILERFSAQQFPDLHSELNLSSLELGDSALYFCASSALSIPLGEAFFGQGTRLTVV.

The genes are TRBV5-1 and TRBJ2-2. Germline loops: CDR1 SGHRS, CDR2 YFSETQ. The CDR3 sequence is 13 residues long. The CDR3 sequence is CASSLVYTGELFF. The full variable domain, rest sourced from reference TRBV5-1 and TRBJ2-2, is KAGVTQTPRYLIKTRGQQVTLSCSPISGHRSVSWYQQTPGQGLQFLFEYFSETQRNKGNFPGRFSGRQFSNSRSEMNVSTLELGDSALYLCASSLVYTGELFFGEGSRLTVL.

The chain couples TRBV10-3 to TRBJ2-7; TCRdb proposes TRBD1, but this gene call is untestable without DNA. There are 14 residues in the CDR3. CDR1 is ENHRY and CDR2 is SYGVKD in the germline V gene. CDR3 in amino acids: CAIREGTGNYEQYF.

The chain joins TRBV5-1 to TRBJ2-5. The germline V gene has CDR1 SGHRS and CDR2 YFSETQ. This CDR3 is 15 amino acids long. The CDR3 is CASSLGLPSGETQYF. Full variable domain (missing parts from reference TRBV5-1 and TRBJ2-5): KAGVTQTPRYLIKTRGQQVTLSCSPISGHRSVSWYQQTPGQGLQFLFEYFSETQRNKGNFPGRFSGRQFSNSRSEMNVSTLELGDSALYLCASSLGLPSGETQYFGPGTRLLVL.

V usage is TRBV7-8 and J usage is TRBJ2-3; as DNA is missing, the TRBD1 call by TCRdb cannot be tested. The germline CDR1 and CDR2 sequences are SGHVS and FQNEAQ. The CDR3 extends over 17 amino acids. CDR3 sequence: CASSPSWDRVSTDTQYF. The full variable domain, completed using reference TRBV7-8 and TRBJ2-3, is GAGVSQSPRYKVAKRGQDVALRCDPISGHVSLFWYQQALGQGPEFLTYFQNEAQLDKSGLPSDRFFAERPEGSVSTLKIQRTQQEDSAVYLCASSPSWDRVSTDTQYFGPGTRLTVL.

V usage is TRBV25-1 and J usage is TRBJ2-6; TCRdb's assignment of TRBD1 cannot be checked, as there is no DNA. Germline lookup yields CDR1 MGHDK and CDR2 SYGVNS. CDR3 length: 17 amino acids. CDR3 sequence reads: CASSSGTASSGANVLTF.

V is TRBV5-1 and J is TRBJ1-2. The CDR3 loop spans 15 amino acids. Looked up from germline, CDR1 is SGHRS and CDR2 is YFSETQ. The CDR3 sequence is CASSPVGGRTHGYTF.

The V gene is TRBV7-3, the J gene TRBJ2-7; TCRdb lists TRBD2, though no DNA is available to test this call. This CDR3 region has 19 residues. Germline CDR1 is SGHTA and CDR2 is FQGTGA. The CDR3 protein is CASSSNSPEREGRSNEQYF.

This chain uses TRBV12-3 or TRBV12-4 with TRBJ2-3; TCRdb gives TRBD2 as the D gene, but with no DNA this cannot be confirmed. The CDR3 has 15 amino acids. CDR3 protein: CASSLAGLLTDTQYF.

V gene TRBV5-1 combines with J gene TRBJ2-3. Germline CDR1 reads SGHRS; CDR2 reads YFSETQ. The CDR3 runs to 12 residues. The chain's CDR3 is CASSFVADTQYF.

The CDR3 here is CASSLKPFEGPQHF. The chain carries TRBV7-8 and TRBJ1-5. CDR1 is SGHVS, CDR2 FQNEAQ, per germline. The CDR3 loop spans 14 amino acids.

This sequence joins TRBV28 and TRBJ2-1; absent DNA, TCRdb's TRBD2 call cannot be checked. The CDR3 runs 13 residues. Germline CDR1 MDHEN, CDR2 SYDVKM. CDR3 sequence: CASSPPKTSEQFF.